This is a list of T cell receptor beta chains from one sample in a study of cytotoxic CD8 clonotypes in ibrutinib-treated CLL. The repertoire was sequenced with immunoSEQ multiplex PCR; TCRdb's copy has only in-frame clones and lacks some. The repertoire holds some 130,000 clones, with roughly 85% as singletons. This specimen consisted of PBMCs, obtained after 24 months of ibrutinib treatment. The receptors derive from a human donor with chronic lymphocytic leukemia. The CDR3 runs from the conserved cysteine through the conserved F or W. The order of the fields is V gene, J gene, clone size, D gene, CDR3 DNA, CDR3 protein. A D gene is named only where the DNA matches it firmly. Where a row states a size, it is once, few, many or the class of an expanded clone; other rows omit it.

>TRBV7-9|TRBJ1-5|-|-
TGTGCCAGCAGCTTCTCCCCCTCGGTGATTGGTCAGCCCCAGCATTTT
CASSFSPSVIGQPQHF
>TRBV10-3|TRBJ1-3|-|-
TGTGCCATCTCATCAAGAGGCGGCACGGGCTCTGGAAACACCATATATTTT
CAISSRGGTGSGNTIYF
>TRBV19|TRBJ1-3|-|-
TGTGCCAGTATCGGCTCTCTGGGCTCTGGAAACACCATATATTTT
CASIGSLGSGNTIYF
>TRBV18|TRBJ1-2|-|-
TGTGCCAGCTCACCAGAGGACGGGAATGGCTACACCTTC
CASSPEDGNGYTF
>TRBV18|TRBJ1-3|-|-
TGTGCCAGCTCGACCGGCTCTGGAAACACCATATATTTT
CASSTGSGNTIYF
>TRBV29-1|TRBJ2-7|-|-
TGCAGCGTCGGGACACAGGGTAACGCCGAGCAGTACTTC
CSVGTQGNAEQYF
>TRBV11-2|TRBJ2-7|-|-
TGTGCCAGCAGCCCTATAAGTCGATCTAGGGAAAGAGGGTACGAGCAGTACTTC
CASSPISRSRERGYEQYF
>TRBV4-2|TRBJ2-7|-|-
TGTGCCAGCAGCCAAGAAGGGGGAATCTTACAGTACTTC
CASSQEGGILQYF
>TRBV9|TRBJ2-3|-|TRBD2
TGTGCCAGCAGCGTAAGAAGCGGGGGGGGAAGCACAGATACGCAGTATTTT
CASSVRSGGGSTDTQYF
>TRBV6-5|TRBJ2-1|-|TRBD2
TGTGCCAGCAGCCGGACTAGCGGGCGATACAATGAGCAGTTCTTC
CASSRTSGRYNEQFF
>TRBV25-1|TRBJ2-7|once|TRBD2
TGTGCCAGGAGGGGGACTAGAGTTTCTCACTACGAGCAGTACTTC
CARRGTRVSHYEQYF
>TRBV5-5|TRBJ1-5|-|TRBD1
TGTGCCAGCAAGGTGGACAGGAATAGCAATCAGCCCCAGCATTTT
CASKVDRNSNQPQHF
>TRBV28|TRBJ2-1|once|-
TGTGCCAGCAGCTATTCGACAGGCTACGAGGGGTACAATGAGCAGTTCTTC
CASSYSTGYEGYNEQFF
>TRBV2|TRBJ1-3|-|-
TGTGCCAGCGGACTCCGGAGGTCTGGAAACACCATATATTTT
CASGLRRSGNTIYF
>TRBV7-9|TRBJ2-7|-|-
TGTGCCAGCAGCTCCCGGGGGGCCGGCTCACAAAACCCTACCTACGAGCAGTACTTC
CASSSRGAGSQNPTYEQYF
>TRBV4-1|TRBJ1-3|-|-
TGCGCCAGCAGCCAAGTTGCATTACAGGCCGTAGGAAACACCATATATTTT
CASSQVALQAVGNTIYF
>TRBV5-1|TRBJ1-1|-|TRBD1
TGCGCCAGCATCAAGCGGGACAGGGGTTTCAGGAACACTGAAGCTTTCTTT
CASIKRDRGFRNTEAFF
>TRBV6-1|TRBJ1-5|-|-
TGTGCCAGCAGTGAAGCGTCCGGGGCTAGCAATCAGCCCCAGCATTTT
CASSEASGASNQPQHF
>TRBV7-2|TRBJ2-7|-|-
TGTGCCAGCAGCCGCGGGCTAGTTACCTACGAGCAGTACTTC
CASSRGLVTYEQYF
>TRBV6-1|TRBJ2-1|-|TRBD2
TGTGCCAGCAGTGAGCGAGGGCGCGGGGGCAATGAGCAGTTCTTC
CASSERGRGGNEQFF
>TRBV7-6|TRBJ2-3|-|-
TGTGCCAGCAGCCACTTCACAGATACGCAGTATTTT
CASSHFTDTQYF
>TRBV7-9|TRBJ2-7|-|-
TGTGCCAGCAGCCCCCCCCTGATAGGGGCTTCCTACGAGCAGTACTTC
CASSPPLIGASYEQYF
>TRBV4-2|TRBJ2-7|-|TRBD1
TGTGCCAGCAGCCAATCAGGGGGCAACTCCTACGAGCAGTACTTC
CASSQSGGNSYEQYF
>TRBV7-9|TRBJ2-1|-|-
TGTGCCAGCAGCTTAGAGGGAGGGGGAGGTGAGCAGTTCTTC
CASSLEGGGGEQFF
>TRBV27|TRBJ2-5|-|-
TGTGCCAGCAGTCCGATCCCAGGACAGTACCAAGAGACCCAGTACTTC
CASSPIPGQYQETQYF
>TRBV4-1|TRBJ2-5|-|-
TGCGCCAGCAGCCAAGCCAGGACAAAAGAGACCCAGTACTTC
CASSQARTKETQYF
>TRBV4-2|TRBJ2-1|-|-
TGTGCCAGCAGCCAAGGAGCAGAGAACGATGAGCAGTTCTTC
CASSQGAENDEQFF
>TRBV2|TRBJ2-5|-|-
TGTGCCAGCAGTGAAGTTGTGGGATTCCAGACCCAGTACTTC
CASSEVVGFQTQYF
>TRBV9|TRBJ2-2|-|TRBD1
TGTGCCAGCAGCCCACAGGGGATGAACACCGGGGAGCTGTTTTTT
CASSPQGMNTGELFF
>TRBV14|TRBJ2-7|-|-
TGTGCCAGCAGCAGGCCGGGACGGTACTACGAGCAGTACTTC
CASSRPGRYYEQYF
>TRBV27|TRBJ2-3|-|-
TGTGCCAGCAGTTTAACGGGCGCAGATACGCAGTATTTT
CASSLTGADTQYF